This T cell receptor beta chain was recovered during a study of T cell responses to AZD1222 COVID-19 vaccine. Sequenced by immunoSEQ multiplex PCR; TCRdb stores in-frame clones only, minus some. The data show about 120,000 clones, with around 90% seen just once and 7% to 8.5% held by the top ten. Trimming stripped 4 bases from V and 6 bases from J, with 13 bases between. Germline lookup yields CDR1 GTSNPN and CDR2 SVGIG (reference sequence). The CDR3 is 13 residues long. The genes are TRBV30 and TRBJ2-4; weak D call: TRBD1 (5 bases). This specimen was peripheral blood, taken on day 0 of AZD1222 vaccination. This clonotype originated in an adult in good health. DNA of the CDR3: TGTGCCTGGAATAGGGGCTCACCAAACATTCAGTACTTC. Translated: CAWNRGSPNIQYF. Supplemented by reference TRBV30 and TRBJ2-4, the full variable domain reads SQTIHQWPATLVQPVGSPLSLECTVEGTSNPNLYWYRQAAGRGLQLLFYSVGIGQISSEVPQNLSASRPQDRQFILSSKKLLLSDSGFYLCAWNRGSPNIQYFGAGTRLSVL.